The T cell receptor (beta chain) under discussion was sequenced for a study of blood T cell repertoires in COVID-19. Turning to the study itself: Acute and convalescent COVID-19 specimens originated in the United States, Italy and Spain.

V was pared by 0 bases and J by 0 bases, with 3 bases between. CDR3 size: 13 residues. Germline V CDR1 and CDR2: SGDLS, YYNGEE. About this clone: The sample carries other DNA sequences with the same CDR3.

Under the authors' procedure: Reference gene primer amplification gave estimated nucleated cell counts. Generated by immunoSEQ multiplex PCR, the TCRdb table keeps only in-frame clones and is missing some. The V and J calls and clone size come from that table; D and trimming were worked out from the DNA. The table lists approximately 390,000 clones, about 90% of them singletons. Material: peripheral blood. V and J are TRBV9 and TRBJ1-1, with D unclear. The receptor's source is a man aged 18 to 35 with active or convalescent COVID-19. CDR3 in DNA: TGTGCCAGCAGCGTAGCCATGAACACTGAAGCTTTCTTT. It codes for CASSVAMNTEAFF.